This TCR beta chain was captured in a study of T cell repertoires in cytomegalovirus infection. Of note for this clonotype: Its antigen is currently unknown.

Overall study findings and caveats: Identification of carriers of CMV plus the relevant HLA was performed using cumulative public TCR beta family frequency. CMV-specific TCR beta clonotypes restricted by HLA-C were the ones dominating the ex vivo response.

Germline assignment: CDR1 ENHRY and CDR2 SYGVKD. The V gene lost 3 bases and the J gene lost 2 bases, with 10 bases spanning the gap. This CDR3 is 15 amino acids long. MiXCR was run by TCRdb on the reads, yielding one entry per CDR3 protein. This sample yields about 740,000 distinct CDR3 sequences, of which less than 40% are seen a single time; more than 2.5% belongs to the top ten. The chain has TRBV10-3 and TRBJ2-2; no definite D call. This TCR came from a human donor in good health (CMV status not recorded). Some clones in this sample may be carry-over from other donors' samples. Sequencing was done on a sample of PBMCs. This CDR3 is CAISEIGSNTGELFF. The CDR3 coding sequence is TGTGCCATCAGTGAAATTGGCAGTAACACCGGGGAGCTGTTTTTT.